This T cell receptor beta chain emerged from a study of vaccination and CD4 T cells after COVID-19. Overall study: According to the study, participants were given two doses of BNT162b2 or mRNA-1273 vaccine.

Treatment specified: approximately nine-day PBMC culture with coronavirus spike peptide pools or control peptides (ViraFEST assay). Per-well cultures of 2 million or so PBMCs received 9.5 to 10 IU/ml IL-2 and approximately 9.1 ug/ml peptide pools. It was after more than 8 days of culture that CD4+ T cells were isolated by negative selection. Cultured CD4+ T cells had their DNA profiled by the Oncomine TCR Beta short-read assay. TCRdb re-derived calls from the PCR reads in MiXCR, one entry per CDR3 protein. The table includes 5,000 or so distinct CDR3 sequences, 44% detected once. Germline loops: CDR1 MDHEN, CDR2 SYDVKM. Between the trimmed V and J ends, which lost 3 bases and 4 bases, there was a span of 9 bases. CDR3 length: 13 amino acids. This clonotype was detected a few times. Antigen: not known.

The genes are TRBV28 and TRBJ1-2; tentatively, D is TRBD1 (5 bases). This sequence originates from a human donor who had recovered from COVID-19. Material: CD4+ T cells from blood, cultured in vitro, obtained after SARS-CoV-2 vaccination. DNA for the CDR3: TGTGCCAGCAGTTTTGAGACAGCCTATGGCTACACCTTC. Amino acids: CASSFETAYGYTF.